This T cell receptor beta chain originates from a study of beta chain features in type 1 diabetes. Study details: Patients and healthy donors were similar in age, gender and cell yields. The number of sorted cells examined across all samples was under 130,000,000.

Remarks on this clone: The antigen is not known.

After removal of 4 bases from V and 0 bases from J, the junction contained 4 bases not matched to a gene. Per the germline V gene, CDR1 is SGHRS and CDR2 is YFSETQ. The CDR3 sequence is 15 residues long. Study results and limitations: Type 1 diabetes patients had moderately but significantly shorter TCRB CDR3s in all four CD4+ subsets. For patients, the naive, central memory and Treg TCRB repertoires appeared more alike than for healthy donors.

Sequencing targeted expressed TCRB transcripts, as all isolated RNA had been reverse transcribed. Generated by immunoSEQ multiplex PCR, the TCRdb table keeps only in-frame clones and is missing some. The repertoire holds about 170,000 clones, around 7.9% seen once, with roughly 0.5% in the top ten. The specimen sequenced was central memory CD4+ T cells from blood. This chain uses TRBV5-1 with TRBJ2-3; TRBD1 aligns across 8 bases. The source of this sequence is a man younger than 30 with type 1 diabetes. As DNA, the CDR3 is TGCGCCAGCAGCCCCGGACAGGGAAGCACAGATACGCAGTATTTT. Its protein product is CASSPGQGSTDTQYF.